This TCR beta chain was profiled in a study of cytomegalovirus exposure and HLA in healthy donors. As to this clone: Antigen specificity is unknown.

Amplification used 60 Vbeta primers and 13 Jbeta primers. Here immunoSEQ multiplex PCR was the method, and the copy in TCRdb shows in-frame clones only, minus some. Of nearly 200,000 clones listed, 75% to 90% are singletons. V lost 4 bases, J lost 9 bases, and 8 bases stayed unmatched. The CDR3 covers 14 residues. Per the germline V gene, CDR1 is SQVTM and CDR2 is ANQGSEA. The study's findings and limits: A later analysis found TCR association rates differed by HLA locus, highest for DRB1 and lowest for HLA-C.

The sequencing sample was made of PBMCs. This chain joins TRBV29-1 and TRBJ2-1; 11 positions agree with TRBD2. This clonotype was obtained from a man younger than 40 in good health and CMV-seronegative. The CDR3 sequence: CSVGLVAGGREQFF. As DNA, the CDR3 is TGCAGCGTTGGCTTGGTAGCGGGAGGGCGTGAGCAGTTCTTC.